This entry features one TCR beta chain sequence. Data came from immunoSEQ multiplex PCR; TCRdb stores just in-frame clones and leaves some out. Of 230,000 or so clones in the sample, around 90% were seen once. The sample is drawn from a study of blood T cell repertoires in COVID-19. Recovered status in Cohort 3 required two negative PCRs, clearance, or symptom resolution. V was clipped by 1 base and J by 9 bases; unmatched bases: 12. From germline, CDR1 is LNHDA and CDR2 SQIVND (reference sequence). The CDR3 covers 17 residues. The genes are TRBV19 and TRBJ2-1, with TRBD1 matching 10 bases. The sequenced sample consisted of PBMCs or T cells enriched from blood (not recorded which). This receptor was taken from a woman under 40 who had recovered from COVID-19. CDR3 coding DNA: TGTGCCAGTAGTATAGCTCGGACAGGGGGGTACAATCGTGAGCAGTTCTTC. Protein: CASSIARTGGYNREQFF.